Sequencing of this T cell receptor beta chain was carried out in a study of cytomegalovirus exposure and HLA in healthy donors. General observations from the study: The only immune exposure information that was available was CMV serostatus.

J gave up 3 bases and V 5 bases, and 13 bases lay outside the gene matches. The CDR3 extends over 16 amino acids. Looked up from germline, CDR1 is SGHVS and CDR2 is FQNEAQ. On this clone: Its antigen is as yet unknown.

PCR primers comprised 60 Vbeta and 13 Jbeta primers. The method was immunoSEQ multiplex PCR; TCRdb's version includes in-frame clones alone and lacks a portion of them. The sample yields 93,000 or so clones, around 67% seen once. The clonotype originates from a woman aged 45-65 years in good health and CMV-seronegative. Sequencing was performed on PBMCs. V and J are TRBV7-8 and TRBJ2-7; TRBD2 matches 7 bases. CDR3 amino acids: CASSPDAGEYFYEQYF. The CDR3 coding sequence is TGTGCCAGCAGCCCCGACGCGGGGGAGTACTTCTACGAGCAGTACTTC.